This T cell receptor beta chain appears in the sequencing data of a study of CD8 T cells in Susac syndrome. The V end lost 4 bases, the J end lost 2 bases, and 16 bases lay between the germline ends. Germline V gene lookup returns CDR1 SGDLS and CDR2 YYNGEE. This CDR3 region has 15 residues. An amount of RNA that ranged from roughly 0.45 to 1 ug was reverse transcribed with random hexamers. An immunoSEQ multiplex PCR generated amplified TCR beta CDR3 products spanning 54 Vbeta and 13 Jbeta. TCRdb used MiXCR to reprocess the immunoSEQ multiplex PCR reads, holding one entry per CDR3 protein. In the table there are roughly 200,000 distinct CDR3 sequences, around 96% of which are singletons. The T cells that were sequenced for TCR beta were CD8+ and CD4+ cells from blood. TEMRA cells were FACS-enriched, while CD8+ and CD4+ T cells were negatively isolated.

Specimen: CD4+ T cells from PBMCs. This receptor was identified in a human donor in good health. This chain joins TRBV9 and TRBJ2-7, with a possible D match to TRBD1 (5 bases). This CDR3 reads CASSPGASGAYEQYF. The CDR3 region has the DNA TGTGCCAGCAGCCCTGGGGCTAGTGGGGCCTACGAGCAGTACTTC.